This T cell receptor (beta chain) is from a study of blood T cell repertoires in COVID-19. Looking at the study overall: Samples came from the United States, Italy and Spain, spanning acute and convalescent COVID-19. PBMCs, B-cell-depleted T cells, or T cells were the source of the cDNA or gDNA that made up the material.

Measured with immunoSEQ multiplex PCR; TCRdb has only the in-frame clones, and not every one. The sample holds about 260,000 clones; roughly 90% are singletons and the top ten take approximately 10%. V was cut by 0 bases and J by 3 bases, with 12 bases left in between. This CDR3 has 15 amino acids. Germline assignment: CDR1 MNHNS and CDR2 SASEGT. Sample: peripheral blood. The receptor was isolated from a woman in her 30s with COVID-19, enrolled during active disease. V and J are TRBV6-1 and TRBJ2-7; tentatively, D is TRBD1 (5 bases). The CDR3 DNA reads as TGTGCCAGCAGTGAAGCGGCAGGGTCTTACTACGAGCAGTACTTC. Translation gives CASSEAAGSYYEQYF.